This T cell receptor (beta chain) came from a study of T-cell memory formation after mild COVID-19. Study observations and caveats: Pre-infection memory held some responding clones, suggesting pre-existing cross-reactive T cells responded.

There are a few counts of this clonotype. Its antigen is undetermined. TCRdb reprocessed the 5' RACE reads with MiXCR, giving one entry per CDR3 protein. The sample shows about 410,000 distinct CDR3 sequences, 23% of them seen only once. Trimming left V 5 bases short and J 17 bases short, with 13 bases between. The CDR3 contains 11 residues. The germline CDR1 and CDR2 sequences are SNHLY and FYNNEI. The rearrangement links TRBV2 to TRBJ1-6; the D gene is possibly TRBD1 (6 bases). The sample was PBMCs or a T cell subset sorted from them (not recorded which). This TCR derives from an adult woman who had mild COVID-19 (a few samples of this study predate the infection). Cell type and time point are not known. The CDR3 sequence is CASSPSRGFHF. The CDR3 DNA follows: TGTGCCAGCAGTCCCTCCAGGGGATTCCACTTT.